The clone carrying this TCR beta chain was seen only a few times. This record belongs to a study of blood T cells in healthy people across ages. It was with a sample-barcoded 5' primer and a J-beta primer mix that a second PCR of roughly 7 to 12 cycles was run. TCRdb passed the 5' RACE reads through MiXCR, listing each CDR3 protein once. This table holds roughly 700,000 distinct CDR3 sequences, 25% found once. Germline CDR1 SGHTA, CDR2 FQGNSA. With 1 base clipped from V and 6 bases from J, the junction kept 0 bases outside the gene matches. This CDR3 contains 13 residues. This sample also appeared in a second study, on T cells of mothers and their children.

Sequencing was carried out using blood. The origin of this receptor is a boy aged 5-17 years in good health. The rearrangement joins TRBV7-2 to TRBJ2-1, with 7 positions matching TRBD2. CDR3 protein: CASSLVAGNEQFF. Here the CDR3 DNA reads TGTGCCAGCAGCTTAGTAGCGGGCAATGAGCAGTTCTTC.